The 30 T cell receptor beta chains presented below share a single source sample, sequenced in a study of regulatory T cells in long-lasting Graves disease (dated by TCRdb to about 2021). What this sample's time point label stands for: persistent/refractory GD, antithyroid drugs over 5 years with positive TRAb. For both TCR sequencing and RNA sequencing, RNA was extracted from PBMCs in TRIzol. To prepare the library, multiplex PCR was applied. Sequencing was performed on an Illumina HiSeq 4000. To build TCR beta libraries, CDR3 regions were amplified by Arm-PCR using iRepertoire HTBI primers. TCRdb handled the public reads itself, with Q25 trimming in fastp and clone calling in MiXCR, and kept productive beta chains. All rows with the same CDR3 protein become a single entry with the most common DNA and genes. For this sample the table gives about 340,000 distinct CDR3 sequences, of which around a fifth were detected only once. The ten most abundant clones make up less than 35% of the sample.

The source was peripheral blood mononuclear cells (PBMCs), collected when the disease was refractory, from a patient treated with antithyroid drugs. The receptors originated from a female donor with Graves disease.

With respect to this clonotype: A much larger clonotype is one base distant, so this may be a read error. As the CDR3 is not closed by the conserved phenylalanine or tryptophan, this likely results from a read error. The CDR3 sequence: CSPYRGNTEAFL. The CDR3 coding sequence is TGCAGCCCCTACCGAGGGAACACTGAAGCTTTCCTT. The chain employs TRBV20-1 and TRBJ1-1; D ambiguous. The CDR3 runs to 12 residues. Germline CDR1 and CDR2: DFQATT and SNEGSKA (reference sequence).

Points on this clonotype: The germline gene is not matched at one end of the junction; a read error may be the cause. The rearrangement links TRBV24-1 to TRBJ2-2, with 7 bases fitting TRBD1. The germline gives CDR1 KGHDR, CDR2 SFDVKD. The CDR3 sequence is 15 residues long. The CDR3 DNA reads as TGTGCCGCCAGTGATCCGGGACAGCACACCGGGGAGCTGTTTTTT. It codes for CAASDPGQHTGELFF.

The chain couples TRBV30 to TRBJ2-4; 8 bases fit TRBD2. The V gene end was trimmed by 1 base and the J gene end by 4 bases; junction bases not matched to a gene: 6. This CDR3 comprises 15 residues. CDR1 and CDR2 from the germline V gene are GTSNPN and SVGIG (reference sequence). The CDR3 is CAWSATSGLKNIQYF. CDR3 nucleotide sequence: TGTGCCTGGAGTGCCACTAGCGGATTGAAAAACATTCAGTACTTC.

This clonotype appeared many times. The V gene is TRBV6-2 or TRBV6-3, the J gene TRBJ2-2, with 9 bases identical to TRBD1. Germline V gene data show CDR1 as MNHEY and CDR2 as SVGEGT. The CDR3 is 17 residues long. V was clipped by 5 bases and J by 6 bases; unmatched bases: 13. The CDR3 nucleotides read TGTGCCAGCAGTCCGACCGGGACAGGGCTCGATTCCGGGGAGCTGTTTTTT. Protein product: CASSPTGTGLDSGELFF.

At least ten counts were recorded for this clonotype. For the CDR3, the DNA is TGTGCCAGCAGTGATCTCCTCTACGAGCAGTACTTC. This translates into CASSDLLYEQYF. The chain joins TRBV6-1 to TRBJ2-7; D remains ambiguous. The CDR3 runs to 12 residues. V lost 3 bases and J 3 bases, leaving 6 bases between the germline ends. Germline CDR1 is MNHNS and CDR2 is SASEGT.

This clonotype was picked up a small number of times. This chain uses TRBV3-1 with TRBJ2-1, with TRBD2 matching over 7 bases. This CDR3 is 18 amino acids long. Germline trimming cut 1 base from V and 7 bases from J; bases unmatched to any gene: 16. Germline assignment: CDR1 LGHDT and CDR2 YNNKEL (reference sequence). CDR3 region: CASSQGGPGRRRGNEQFF. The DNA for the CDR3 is TGTGCCAGCAGCCAAGGAGGTCCGGGCAGGAGGCGGGGGAATGAGCAGTTCTTC.

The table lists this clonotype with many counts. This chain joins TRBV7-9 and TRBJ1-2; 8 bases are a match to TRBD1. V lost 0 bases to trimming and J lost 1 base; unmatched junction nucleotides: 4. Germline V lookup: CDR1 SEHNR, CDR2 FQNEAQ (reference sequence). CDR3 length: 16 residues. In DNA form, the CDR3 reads TGTGCCAGCAGCTTAGCGGGACAGGAGTTTAACTATGGCTACACCTTC. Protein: CASSLAGQEFNYGYTF.

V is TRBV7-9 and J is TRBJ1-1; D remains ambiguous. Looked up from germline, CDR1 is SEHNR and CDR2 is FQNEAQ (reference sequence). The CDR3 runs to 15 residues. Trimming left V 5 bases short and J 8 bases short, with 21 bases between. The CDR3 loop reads CASSPKLRVATEAFF. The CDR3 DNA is TGTGCCAGCAGCCCGAAACTTCGCGTGGCAACCGAAGCTTTCTTT.

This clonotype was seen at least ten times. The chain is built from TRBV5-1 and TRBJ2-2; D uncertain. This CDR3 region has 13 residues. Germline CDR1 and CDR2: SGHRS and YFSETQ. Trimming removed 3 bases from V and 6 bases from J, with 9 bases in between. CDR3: CASSSVGSGELFF. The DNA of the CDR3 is TGCGCCAGCAGCTCGGTGGGGTCCGGGGAGCTGTTTTTT.

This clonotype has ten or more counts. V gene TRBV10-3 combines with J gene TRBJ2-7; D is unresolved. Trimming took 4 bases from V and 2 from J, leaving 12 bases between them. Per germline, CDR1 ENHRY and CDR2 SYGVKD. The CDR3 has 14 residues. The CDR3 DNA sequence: TGTGCCATCAGTGCGGGTAGGGTAACCTACGAGCAGTACTTC. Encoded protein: CAISAGRVTYEQYF.

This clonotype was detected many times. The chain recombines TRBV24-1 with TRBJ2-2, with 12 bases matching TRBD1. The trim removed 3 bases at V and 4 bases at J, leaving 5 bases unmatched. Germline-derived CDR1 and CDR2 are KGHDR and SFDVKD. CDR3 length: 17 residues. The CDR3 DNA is TGTGCCACCAGTGATGGGGACAGGGGGCGCAGCACCGGGGAGCTGTTTTTT. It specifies CATSDGDRGRSTGELFF.

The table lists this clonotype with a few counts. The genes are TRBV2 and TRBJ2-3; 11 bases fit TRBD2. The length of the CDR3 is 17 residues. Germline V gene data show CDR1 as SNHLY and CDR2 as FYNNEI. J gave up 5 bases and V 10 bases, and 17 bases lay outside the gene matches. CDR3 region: CATATDILAGAGDTQYF. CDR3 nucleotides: TGTGCCACCGCCACAGACATACTAGCGGGAGCCGGAGATACGCAGTATTTT.

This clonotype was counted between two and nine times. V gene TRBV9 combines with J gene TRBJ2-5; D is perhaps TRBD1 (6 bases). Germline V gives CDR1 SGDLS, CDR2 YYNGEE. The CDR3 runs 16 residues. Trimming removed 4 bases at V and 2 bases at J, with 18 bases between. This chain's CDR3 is CASSKMDSPLQETQYF. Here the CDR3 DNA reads TGTGCCAGCAGCAAAATGGACAGTCCTCTACAAGAGACCCAGTACTTC.

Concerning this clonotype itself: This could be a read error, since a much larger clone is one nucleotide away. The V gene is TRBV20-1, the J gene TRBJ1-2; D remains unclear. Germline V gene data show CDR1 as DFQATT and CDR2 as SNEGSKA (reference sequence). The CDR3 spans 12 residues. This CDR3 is CNARVSGYGYTF. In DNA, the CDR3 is TGCAATGCTAGAGTCTCGGGCTATGGCTACACCTTC.

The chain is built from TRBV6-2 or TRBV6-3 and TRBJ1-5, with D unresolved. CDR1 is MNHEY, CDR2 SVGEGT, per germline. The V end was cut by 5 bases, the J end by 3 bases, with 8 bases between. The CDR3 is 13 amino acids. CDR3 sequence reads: CASSVRDNQPQHF. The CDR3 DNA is TGTGCCAGCAGTGTAAGGGACAATCAGCCCCAGCATTTT.

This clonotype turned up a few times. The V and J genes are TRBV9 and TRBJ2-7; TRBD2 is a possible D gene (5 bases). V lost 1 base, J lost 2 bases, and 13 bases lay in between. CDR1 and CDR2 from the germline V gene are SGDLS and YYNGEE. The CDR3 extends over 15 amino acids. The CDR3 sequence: CASSVQAEATYEQYF. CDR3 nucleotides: TGTGCCAGCAGCGTACAGGCGGAGGCCACCTACGAGCAGTACTTC.

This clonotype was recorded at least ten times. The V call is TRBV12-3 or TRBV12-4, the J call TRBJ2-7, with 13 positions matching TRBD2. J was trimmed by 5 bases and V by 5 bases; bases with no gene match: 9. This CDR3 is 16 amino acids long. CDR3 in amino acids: CASSPRLAGGGNEQYF. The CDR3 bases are TGTGCCAGCAGTCCAAGACTAGCGGGAGGAGGCAACGAGCAGTACTTC.

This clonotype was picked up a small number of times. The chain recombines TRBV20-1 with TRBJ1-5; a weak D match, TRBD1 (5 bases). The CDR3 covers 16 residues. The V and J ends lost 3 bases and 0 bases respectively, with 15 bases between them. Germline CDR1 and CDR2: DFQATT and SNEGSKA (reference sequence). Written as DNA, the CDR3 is TGCAGTGCTAGCGAAAACAGGTTTAATAGCAATCAGCCCCAGCATTTT. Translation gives CSASENRFNSNQPQHF.

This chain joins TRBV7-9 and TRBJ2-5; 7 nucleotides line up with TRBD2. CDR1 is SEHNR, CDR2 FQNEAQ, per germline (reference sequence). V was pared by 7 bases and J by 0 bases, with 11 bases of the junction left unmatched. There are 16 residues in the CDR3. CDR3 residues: CASTRGGAGDQETQYF. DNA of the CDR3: TGTGCCAGCACCCGAGGAGGCGCGGGGGACCAAGAGACCCAGTACTTC.

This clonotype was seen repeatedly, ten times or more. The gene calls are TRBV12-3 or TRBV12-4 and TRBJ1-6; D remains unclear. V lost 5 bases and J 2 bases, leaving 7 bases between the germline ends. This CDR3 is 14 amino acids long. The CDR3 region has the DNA TGTGCCAGCAGTGTGAGGGCCTATAATTCACCCCTCCACTTT. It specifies CASSVRAYNSPLHF.

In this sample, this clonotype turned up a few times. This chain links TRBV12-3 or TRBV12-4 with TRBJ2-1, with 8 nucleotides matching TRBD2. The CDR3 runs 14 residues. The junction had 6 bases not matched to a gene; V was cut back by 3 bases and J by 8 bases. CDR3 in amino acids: CASSFRRGDHEQFF. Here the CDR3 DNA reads TGTGCCAGCAGTTTCCGGCGGGGGGACCATGAGCAGTTCTTC.

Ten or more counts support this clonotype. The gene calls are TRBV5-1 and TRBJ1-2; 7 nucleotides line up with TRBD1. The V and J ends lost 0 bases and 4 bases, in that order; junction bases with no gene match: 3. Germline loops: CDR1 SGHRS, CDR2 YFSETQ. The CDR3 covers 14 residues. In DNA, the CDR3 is TGCGCCAGCAGCTTGGAGGGACAGCTCTATGGCTACACCTTC. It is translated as CASSLEGQLYGYTF.

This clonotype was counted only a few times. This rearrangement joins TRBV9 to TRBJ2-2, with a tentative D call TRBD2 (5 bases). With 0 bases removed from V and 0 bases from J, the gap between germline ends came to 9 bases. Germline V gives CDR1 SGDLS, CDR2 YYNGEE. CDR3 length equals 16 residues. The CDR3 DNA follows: TGTGCCAGCAGCGTAGTCGCTAGCTCGAACACCGGGGAGCTGTTTTTT. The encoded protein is CASSVVASSNTGELFF.

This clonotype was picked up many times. CDR3 in amino acids: CASSPSLGQGAHEQYF. The CDR3 DNA follows: TGTGCCAGCAGTCCCTCCTTGGGACAGGGGGCCCACGAGCAGTACTTC. The V and J genes are TRBV12-3 or TRBV12-4 and TRBJ2-7; TRBD1 aligns across 12 bases. The V and J ends lost 5 bases and 5 bases, in that order; junction bases with no gene match: 10. The CDR3 spans 16 residues.

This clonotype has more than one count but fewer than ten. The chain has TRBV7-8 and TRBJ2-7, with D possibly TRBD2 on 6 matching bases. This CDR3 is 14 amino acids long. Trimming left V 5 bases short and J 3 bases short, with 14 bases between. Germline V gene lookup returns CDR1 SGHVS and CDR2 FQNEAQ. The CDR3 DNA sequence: TGTGCCAGCAGCCTCGGGACTTCCTTCTACGAGCAGTACTTC. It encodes CASSLGTSFYEQYF.

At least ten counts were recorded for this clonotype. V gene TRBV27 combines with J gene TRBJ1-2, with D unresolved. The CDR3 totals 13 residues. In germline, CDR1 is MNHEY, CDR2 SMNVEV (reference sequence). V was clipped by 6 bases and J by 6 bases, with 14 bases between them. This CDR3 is CASRAPLGDGYTF. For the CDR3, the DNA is TGTGCCAGCAGAGCTCCATTAGGAGATGGCTACACCTTC.

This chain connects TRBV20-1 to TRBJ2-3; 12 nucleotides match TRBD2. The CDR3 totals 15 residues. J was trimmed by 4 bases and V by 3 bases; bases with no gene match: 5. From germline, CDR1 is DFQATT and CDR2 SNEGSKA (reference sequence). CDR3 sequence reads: CSARVTSGRPDTQYF. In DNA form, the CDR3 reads TGCAGTGCTAGGGTCACTAGCGGGAGGCCAGATACGCAGTATTTT.

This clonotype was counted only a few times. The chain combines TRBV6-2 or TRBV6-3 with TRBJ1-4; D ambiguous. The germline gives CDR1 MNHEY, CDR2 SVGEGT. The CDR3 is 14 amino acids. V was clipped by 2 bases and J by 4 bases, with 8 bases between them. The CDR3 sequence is CASSYGRVNEKLFF. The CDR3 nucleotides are TGTGCCAGCAGTTACGGCCGGGTTAATGAAAAACTGTTTTTT.

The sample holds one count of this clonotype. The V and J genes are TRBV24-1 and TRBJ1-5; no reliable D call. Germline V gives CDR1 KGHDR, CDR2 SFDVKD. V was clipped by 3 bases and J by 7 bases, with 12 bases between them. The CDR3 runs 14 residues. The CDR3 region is CATSDTGRYQPQHF. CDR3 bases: TGTGCCACCAGTGATACGGGCAGGTACCAGCCCCAGCATTTT.

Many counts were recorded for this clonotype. CDR3 amino acids: CASRTGDYTGELFF. In DNA, the CDR3 is TGTGCCAGCCGCACCGGGGACTACACCGGGGAGCTGTTTTTT. The chain has TRBV12-3 or TRBV12-4 and TRBJ2-2; D may be TRBD2 (6 bases). V gave up 8 bases and J gave up 3 bases, with 13 bases separating them. The CDR3 sequence is 14 residues long.